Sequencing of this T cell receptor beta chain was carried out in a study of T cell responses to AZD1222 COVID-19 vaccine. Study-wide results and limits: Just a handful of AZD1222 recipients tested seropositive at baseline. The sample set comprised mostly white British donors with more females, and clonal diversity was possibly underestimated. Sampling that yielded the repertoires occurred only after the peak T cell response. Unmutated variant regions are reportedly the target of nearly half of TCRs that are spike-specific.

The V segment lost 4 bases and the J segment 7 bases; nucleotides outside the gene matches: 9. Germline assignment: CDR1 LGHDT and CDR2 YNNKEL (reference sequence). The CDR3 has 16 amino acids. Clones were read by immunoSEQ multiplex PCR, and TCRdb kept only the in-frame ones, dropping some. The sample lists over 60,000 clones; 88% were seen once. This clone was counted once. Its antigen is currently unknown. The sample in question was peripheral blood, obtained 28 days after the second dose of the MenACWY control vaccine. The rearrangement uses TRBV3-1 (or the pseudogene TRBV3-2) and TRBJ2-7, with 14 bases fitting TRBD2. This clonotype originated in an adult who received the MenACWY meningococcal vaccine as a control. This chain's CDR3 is CASSPRGLAGGSEQYF. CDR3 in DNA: TGTGCCAGCAGCCCCCGAGGACTAGCGGGAGGATCTGAGCAGTACTTC.